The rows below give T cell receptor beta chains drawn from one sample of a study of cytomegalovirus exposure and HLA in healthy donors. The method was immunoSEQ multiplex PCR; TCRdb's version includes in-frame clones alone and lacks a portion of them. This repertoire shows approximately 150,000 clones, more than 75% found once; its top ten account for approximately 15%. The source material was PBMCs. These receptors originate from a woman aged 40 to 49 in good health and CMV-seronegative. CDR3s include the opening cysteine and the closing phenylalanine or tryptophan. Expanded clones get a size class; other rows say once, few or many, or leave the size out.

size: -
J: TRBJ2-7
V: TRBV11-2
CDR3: CASSRDRGFDEQYF

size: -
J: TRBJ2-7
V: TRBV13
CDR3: CASSPNSYEQYF

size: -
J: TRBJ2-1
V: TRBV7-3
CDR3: CASSLLAGSQNEQFF

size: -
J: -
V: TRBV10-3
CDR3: CAISDVPGQGKGHEQYF

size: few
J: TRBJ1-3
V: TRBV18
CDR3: CASSFDRASGNTIYF

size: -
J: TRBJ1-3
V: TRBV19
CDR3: CASSTDRRNTIYF

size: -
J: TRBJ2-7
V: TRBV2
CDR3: CASQREALDMGEQYF

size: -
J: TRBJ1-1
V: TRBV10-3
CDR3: CAISESGGTRQAFF

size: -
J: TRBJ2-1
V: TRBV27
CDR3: CASSFVTMGGRLPFF

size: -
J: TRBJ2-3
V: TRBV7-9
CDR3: CATRTGGPDTQYF

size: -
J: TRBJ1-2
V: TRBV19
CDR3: CASSTQGTSVYYGYTF

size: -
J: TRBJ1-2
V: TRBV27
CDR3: CASSTGTYGYTF

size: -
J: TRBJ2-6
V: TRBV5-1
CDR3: CASSLDKRSGANVLTF

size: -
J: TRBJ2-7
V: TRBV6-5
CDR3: CASRAGTSGYYEQYF

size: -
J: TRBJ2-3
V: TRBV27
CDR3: CASSPGTGPDTQYF

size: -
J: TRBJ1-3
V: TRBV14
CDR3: CASSQQNSGNTIYF

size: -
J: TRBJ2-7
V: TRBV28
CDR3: CATLNGQFSYEQYF

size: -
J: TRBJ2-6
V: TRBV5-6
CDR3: CASSFPVSGANVLTF

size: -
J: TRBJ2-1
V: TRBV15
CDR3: CATSRARDNPYNEQFF

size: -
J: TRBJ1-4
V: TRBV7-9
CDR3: CASSSTGGNEKLFF

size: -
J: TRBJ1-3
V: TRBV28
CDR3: CASRSRERNTIYF

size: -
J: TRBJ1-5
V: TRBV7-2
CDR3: CASSPTGENQPQHF

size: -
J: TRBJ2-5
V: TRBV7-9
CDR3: CASSSAGGLQETQYF

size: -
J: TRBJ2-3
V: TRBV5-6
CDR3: CASSLVVGEYADTQYF

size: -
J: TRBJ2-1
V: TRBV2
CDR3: CASKTTSGIDEQFF

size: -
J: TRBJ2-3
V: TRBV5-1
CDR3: CASSPARGGTDTQYF

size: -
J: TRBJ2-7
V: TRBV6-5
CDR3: CASSQQGRGPYEQYF

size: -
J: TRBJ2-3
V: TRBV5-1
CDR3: CASSLTQGTDTQYF

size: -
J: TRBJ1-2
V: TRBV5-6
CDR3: CASSFDGRDGYTF